This T cell receptor (beta chain) stems from a study of neurological immune-mediated disorders. The table lists this clonotype with many counts. Its antigen is still unknown. CDR3 size: 15 residues. V shed 4 bases, J shed 1 base, and the junction held 6 bases outside the gene matches. CDR1 SGHRS and CDR2 YFSETQ come from the germline V gene. Regarding the study as a whole: While HTLV-1-associated myelopathy showed the greatest TCR clonal expansion, multiple sclerosis showed the least, falling below healthy controls. Grouping of repertoires by phylogeny put those of 18 of 34 multiple sclerosis patients into a single related-CDR3 cluster, a possible signature.

Synthesis of cDNA was accomplished via 5'RACE employing 10-nucleotide random UMIs. Over 190 million TCR-beta sequences (from 15-18 subjects) were yielded by each sequencing run. One entry per CDR3 protein results from TCRdb running MiXCR on the 5' RACE reads. Among about 46,000 distinct CDR3 sequences listed, roughly 4% were seen once. Sequences were obtained from PBMCs. V gene TRBV5-1 combines with J gene TRBJ2-3, with 7 bases matching TRBD2. This receptor was obtained from a woman aged 55-70 years with multiple sclerosis. CDR3 DNA: TGCGCCAGCAGCCCCCGAGCGGGACGCACAGATACGCAGTATTTT. Its protein is CASSPRAGRTDTQYF.